The T cell receptor (beta chain) described here comes from a study of a mutant IDH1 vaccine in newly diagnosed glioma. Study outcomes and limitations: The vaccine induced immune responses, and these occurred in 80% to 95% of patients.

As regards this clone: Its antigen remains unidentified.

The trim removed 4 bases at V and 6 bases at J, leaving 3 bases unmatched. The germline CDR1 and CDR2 sequences are SEHNR and FQNEAQ (reference sequence). The CDR3 is 13 residues long. Clones were read by immunoSEQ multiplex PCR, and TCRdb kept only the in-frame ones, dropping some. The data show 58,000 or so clones, roughly 87% seen once. As to time point: week 47, end of study. Alongside topical imiquimod, each dose of vaccine comprised 300 ug of mutant IDH1 20-mer peptide. The V call is TRBV7-9, the J call TRBJ1-2, with 9 bases that match TRBD1. The TCR sequence derives from a woman in her fifties or sixties with glioma. Source: PBMCs, taken from a glioma patient whose treatment included an IDH1 peptide vaccine. The CDR3 is CASSSGQGNGYTF. CDR3 DNA sequence: TGTGCCAGCAGCTCCGGACAGGGGAATGGCTACACCTTC.